This TCR beta chain was identified in a study of Ad26.COV2.S vaccination and SARS-CoV-2 variants. The protocol was immunoSEQ multiplex PCR, while the TCRdb copy is restricted to in-frame clones and leaves out a portion. The sample carries about 350,000 clones, 92% recorded once. The receptor was isolated from a human donor who had recovered from COVID-19. The material was peripheral blood, obtained after recovery from COVID-19.

The CDR3 DNA is TGCGCCAGCAGCTTGGCAGGGTCGAACACTGAAGCTTTCTTT. Its translation: CASSLAGSNTEAFF. The chain employs TRBV5-1 and TRBJ1-1; D may be TRBD1 (5 bases). Between the trimmed V and J ends, which lost 0 bases and 1 base, there was a span of 7 bases. Looked up from germline, CDR1 is SGHRS and CDR2 is YFSETQ. The CDR3 consists of 14 residues.